The 20 T cell receptor beta chains reported below all come from one sample, sequenced in a study of response to subunit inactivated influenza vaccine. Using its own MiXCR run on the RT-PCR reads, TCRdb lists one record per CDR3 protein. The sample contains about 650,000 distinct CDR3 sequences, around 15% of which appear only once. Specimen: PBMCs from blood, collected around two weeks before vaccination. Every receptor here comes from a man aged 45-65 years who received an inactivated influenza vaccine.

The rearrangement joins TRBV12-3 or TRBV12-4 to TRBJ1-2; 7 nucleotides align to TRBD1. This CDR3 contains 13 residues. V lost 1 base and J lost 6; bases outside the gene matches: 2. The CDR3 is CASSLETGNGYTF. The CDR3 region has the DNA TGTGCCAGCAGTTTAGAGACAGGGAATGGCTACACCTTC.

A few counts support this clonotype. The gene calls are TRBV7-9 and TRBJ2-1; D unclear. Per the germline V gene, CDR1 is SEHNR and CDR2 is FQNEAQ (reference sequence). This CDR3 spans 13 amino acids. Trimming removed 3 bases at V and 4 bases at J, with 7 bases between. In DNA, the CDR3 is TGTGCCAGCAGCTTCGCGGTTTACAATGAGCAGTTCTTC. Translated: CASSFAVYNEQFF.

This clonotype has a handful of counts. The genes are TRBV7-9 and TRBJ2-3; D is uncertain. The CDR3 is 15 amino acids. The germline gives CDR1 SEHNR, CDR2 FQNEAQ (reference sequence). V was clipped by 5 bases and J by 4 bases, with 16 bases between them. The CDR3 region has the DNA TGTGCCAGCAGCCTACTTTCTGGGGTGGCAGATACGCAGTATTTT. Translating gives CASSLLSGVADTQYF.

This clonotype was counted many times. The gene calls are TRBV7-2 and TRBJ1-4; weak D call: TRBD1 (5 bases). Germline values: CDR1 SGHTA, CDR2 FQGNSA. V dropped 5 bases and J dropped 1 base, with 11 bases sitting between them. This CDR3 has 15 amino acids. The DNA of the CDR3 is TGTGCCAGCAGCGCTCAGGGCGGAACTAATGAAAAACTGTTTTTT. Residues: CASSAQGGTNEKLFF.

This clonotype was picked up a small number of times. The gene calls are TRBV4-2 and TRBJ1-1; D gene ambiguous. Trimming removed 4 bases at V and 8 bases at J, with 8 bases between. Germline CDR1 and CDR2: LGHNA and YNFKEQ. The CDR3 is made up of 11 amino acids. CDR3 residues: CASSLLEEAFF. The DNA for the CDR3 is TGTGCCAGCAGCCTGCTGGAGGAAGCTTTCTTT.

The rearrangement uses TRBV6-5 and TRBJ1-1; tentative D call: TRBD1 (5 bases). This CDR3 contains 15 residues. V lost 2 bases and J lost 0, with 10 bases in between. Germline assignment: CDR1 MNHEY and CDR2 SVGAGI. CDR3 sequence reads: CASSYDSKMNTEAFF. DNA for the CDR3: TGTGCCAGCAGTTACGACAGCAAGATGAACACTGAAGCTTTCTTT.

This clonotype was seen only a few times. CDR3 nucleotides: TGTGCCACCAGCGGACCTCGGGGTTCAAGCAATCAGCCCCAGCATTTT. Its translation is CATSGPRGSSNQPQHF. The rearrangement joins TRBV15 to TRBJ1-5; D is unclear. Trimming stripped 5 bases from V and 1 base from J, with 15 bases between. Germline V CDR1 and CDR2: LNHNV, YYDKDF (reference sequence). There are 16 residues in the CDR3.

The CDR3 DNA reads as TGCGCCAGCAGCCCCGGACAGGGGGTAAAGGTTGGCTACACCTTC. It yields the protein CASSPGQGVKVGYTF. The V and J genes are TRBV4-3 and TRBJ1-2; 10 bases are shared with TRBD1. CDR1 LGHNA and CDR2 YSLEER come from the germline V gene. The V segment lost 4 bases and the J segment 7 bases; nucleotides outside the gene matches: 9. The CDR3 loop spans 15 amino acids.

The chain links TRBV20-1 to TRBJ1-2; a weak D match, TRBD1 (6 bases). The ends were cut back, 4 bases at V and 4 bases at J, with 13 bases in the middle. The CDR3 has 13 residues. Germline assignment: CDR1 DFQATT and CDR2 SNEGSKA (reference sequence). The CDR3 is CSAKLLDSYGYTF. The CDR3 DNA reads TGCAGTGCTAAACTCCTGGACAGCTATGGCTACACCTTC.

This clonotype was counted only a few times. The chain employs TRBV20-1 and TRBJ2-5, with unresolved D. Germline CDR1 is DFQATT and CDR2 is SNEGSKA (reference sequence). This CDR3 region has 11 residues. Trimming shortened V by 6 bases and J by 5 bases, and 10 bases separated the two germline ends. CDR3 DNA: TGCAGTGCGCTCTTCCTGGAGACCCAGTACTTC. It translates to CSALFLETQYF.

The V gene is TRBV7-9, the J gene TRBJ2-2; D is perhaps TRBD1 (5 bases). Germline V gene lookup returns CDR1 SEHNR and CDR2 FQNEAQ (reference sequence). Trimming shortened V by 5 bases and J by 17 bases, and 18 bases separated the two germline ends. There are 12 residues in the CDR3. In DNA form, the CDR3 reads TGTGCCAGCAGCGACAGTCTCGATCTGCTTTTTTTT. Translating it yields CASSDSLDLLFF. Supplemented by reference TRBV7-9 and TRBJ2-2, the full variable domain reads DTGVSQNPRHKITKRGQNVTFRCDPISEHNRLYWYRQTLGQGPEFLTYFQNEAQLEKSRLLSDRFSAERPKGSFSTLEIQRTEQGDSAMYLCASSDSLDLLFFGEGSRLTVL.

This clonotype was seen at least ten times. The CDR3 bases are TGTGCCAGCAGTTACAACCGGGGGATCTCTGGAAACACCATATATTTT. Translation: CASSYNRGISGNTIYF. The chain employs TRBV6-5 and TRBJ1-3; a weak D match, TRBD1 (5 bases). CDR3 length equals 16 residues. Germline CDR1 is MNHEY and CDR2 is SVGAGI. Trimming left V 2 bases short and J 0 bases short, with 11 bases between.

The V call is TRBV11-2, the J call TRBJ2-3, with 11 nucleotides matching TRBD2. Germline CDR1 and CDR2: SGHAT and FQNNGV. CDR3 length: 17 amino acids. V was clipped by 1 base and J by 0 bases; unmatched bases: 3. CDR3 amino acids: CASSLGRLAGSTDTQYF. The CDR3 nucleotides are TGTGCCAGCAGCTTAGGGAGACTAGCGGGAAGCACAGATACGCAGTATTTT.

In this sample, this clonotype turned up a few times. This chain joins TRBV4-1 and TRBJ2-1; 8 nucleotides align to TRBD2. CDR1 MGHRA and CDR2 YSYEKL come from the germline V gene. The length of the CDR3 is 16 residues. The V and J ends lost 2 bases and 4 bases, in that order; junction bases with no gene match: 7. CDR3 sequence (DNA): TGCGCCAGCAGCCAACCCCGACTAGCGAGTTACAATGAGCAGTTCTTC. Translating it yields CASSQPRLASYNEQFF.

This clonotype was counted only a few times. The chain recombines TRBV5-1 with TRBJ2-1; D perhaps matches TRBD1 (5 bases). Trimming stripped 0 bases from V and 7 bases from J, with 11 bases between. Germline loops: CDR1 SGHRS, CDR2 YFSETQ. This CDR3 is built from 14 residues. The DNA for the CDR3 is TGCGCCAGCAGCTTGGCGACAGCAGCGAATGAGCAGTTCTTC. Translating gives CASSLATAANEQFF.

The chain is built from TRBV5-6 and TRBJ2-6; 12 nucleotides match TRBD1. CDR3 length: 18 residues. With V trimmed by 4 bases and J by 5 bases, 10 bases remained unmatched. Germline V lookup: CDR1 SGHDT, CDR2 YYEEEE. CDR3 DNA sequence: TGTGCCAGCAGCCCAACGGGACAGGGGGCCAATAGGGCCAACGTCCTGACTTTC. Translating gives CASSPTGQGANRANVLTF.

This clonotype has only a few counts. The chain employs TRBV20-1 and TRBJ2-1, with TRBD1 as a possible D gene (5 bases). This CDR3 region has 13 residues. CDR1 is DFQATT, CDR2 SNEGSKA, per germline (reference sequence). Trimming took 7 bases from V and 8 from J, leaving 18 bases between them. This CDR3 is CSVLGAIGYEQFF. The CDR3 DNA is TGCAGTGTTCTAGGGGCAATAGGCTATGAGCAGTTCTTC.

This rearrangement joins TRBV28 to TRBJ2-7; tentatively, D is TRBD1 (5 bases). The CDR3 is 17 amino acids. Germline V CDR1 and CDR2: MDHEN, SYDVKM. Deletions cut 1 base from V and 1 base from J, with 17 bases between. Written as DNA, the CDR3 is TGTGCCAGCAGTTTATATAGGGCGCCAGGGAAGTCCTACGAGCAGTACTTC. It yields the protein CASSLYRAPGKSYEQYF. Using reference TRBV28 and TRBJ2-7 for the parts outside the CDR3, the full variable domain is DVKVTQSSRYLVKRTGEKVFLECVQDMDHENMFWYRQDPGLGLRLIYFSYDVKMKEKGDIPEGYSVSREKKERFSLILESASTNQTSMYLCASSLYRAPGKSYEQYFGPGTRLTVT.

This clonotype came up many times. The chain joins TRBV20-1 to TRBJ2-7, with TRBD1 identical over 10 bases. This CDR3 has 14 residues. Germline CDR1 is DFQATT and CDR2 is SNEGSKA (reference sequence). V lost 5 bases and J lost 6; bases outside the gene matches: 10. DNA of the CDR3: TGCAGTGCTGACTTTGTGGGACAGGGGCCCGAGCAGTACTTC. Protein: CSADFVGQGPEQYF.

The V gene is TRBV20-1, the J gene TRBJ1-4; D unclear. CDR1 is DFQATT, CDR2 SNEGSKA, per germline (reference sequence). This CDR3 is 12 amino acids long. The ends were cut back, 3 bases at V and 8 bases at J, with 10 bases in the middle. The CDR3: CSASMAEEKLFF. Written as DNA, the CDR3 is TGCAGTGCTAGTATGGCCGAGGAAAAACTGTTTTTT.